This T cell receptor beta chain was identified in a study of cytomegalovirus exposure and HLA in healthy donors (dated by TCRdb to the late 2010s). In terms of the full investigation: According to a later analysis, the roughly 130 validation repertoires were produced on the same platform as the 700 or so repertoires of the first cohort. Besides the first cohort of about 730 subjects, a separate validation cohort made up of 120 different subjects was used. The study was designed to test whether signatures of past pathogen exposure could be identified by cataloging public T cell receptors. High-throughput TCR immunosequencing, statistical association of individual TCRs with disease status, and machine learning were combined to predict cytomegalovirus infection status. Study-wide findings and limitations: In both the original and validation cohorts, the classifier was reported to diagnose cytomegalovirus status with high specificity and sensitivity. A total of some 180 TCR beta chains were listed by the study as associated with cytomegalovirus. Subsequent analysis determined that TCRs grouped into clusters in the first cohort also showed a tendency toward co-occurrence across the approximately 120 validation repertoires, and approximately 93% of cluster scores exceeded 0. In vitro tests confirmed that a few of the cytomegalovirus-associated TCR beta chains recognize cytomegalovirus antigens. All 130 or so repertoires were used to score co-occurrence in the validation cohort in a later analysis, because that analysis had no HLA typing for the cohort. The authors suggested that the approach could potentially be generalized to other disease states and immunological phenotypes. While some public TCRs were present in many individuals, most TCR sequences turned up only very rarely across donors.

V lost 4 bases and J lost 2 bases, and the count of bases not matched to a germline gene is 8. From its cysteine to its phenylalanine, the CDR3 spans 15 amino acids. Here the CDR3 DNA is all that survives: 45 bases in frame from base 1. The germline V gene encodes CDR1 MDHEN and CDR2 SYDVKM. The donors belonged to the validation cohort of about 110 subjects, which was separate from the roughly 670-subject first cohort. For this clone: This receptor's antigen is unknown. Base quality data are lacking; no much larger clone is found one base away.

Receptor amplification or capture employed the immunoSEQ multiplex PCR assay. The authors' pipeline ran thus. A statistical classification framework was built for diagnosing cytomegalovirus status from the catalog of TCR beta chain sequences. TCRdb provides this immuneACCESS table in a form limited to in-frame rearrangements. Some clones are lacking; in checked studies, under half of them reflect an unresolved V gene, and why the rest are absent is not known. For V, J and clone size, that table is used; D and trimming come from the DNA. The sample records about 65,000 clones, roughly 94% of which are singletons. Jointly, the top ten make up roughly 1.3% of the sample.

Input material: PBMCs. In this chain, TRBV28 is recombined with TRBJ2-7; TRBD1 lines up with 7 middle nucleotides. The clonotype originates from a woman aged 18 to 35 in good health and CMV-seronegative. At the DNA level, the sequence is TGTGCCAGCAGTTCCCAGACAGGGCCCCCCTACGAGCAGTACTTC. Translated, this is CASSSQTGPPYEQYF.